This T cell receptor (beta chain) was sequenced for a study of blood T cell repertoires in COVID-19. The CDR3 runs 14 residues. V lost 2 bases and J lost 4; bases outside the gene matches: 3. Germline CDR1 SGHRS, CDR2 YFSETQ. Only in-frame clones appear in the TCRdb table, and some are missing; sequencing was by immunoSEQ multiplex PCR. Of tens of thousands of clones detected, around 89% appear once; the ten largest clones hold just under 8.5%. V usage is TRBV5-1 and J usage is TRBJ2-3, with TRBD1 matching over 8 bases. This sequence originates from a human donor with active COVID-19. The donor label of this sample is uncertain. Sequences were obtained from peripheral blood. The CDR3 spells CASSLEQGADTQYF. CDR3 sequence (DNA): TGCGCCAGCAGCTTAGAACAGGGGGCAGATACGCAGTATTTT.